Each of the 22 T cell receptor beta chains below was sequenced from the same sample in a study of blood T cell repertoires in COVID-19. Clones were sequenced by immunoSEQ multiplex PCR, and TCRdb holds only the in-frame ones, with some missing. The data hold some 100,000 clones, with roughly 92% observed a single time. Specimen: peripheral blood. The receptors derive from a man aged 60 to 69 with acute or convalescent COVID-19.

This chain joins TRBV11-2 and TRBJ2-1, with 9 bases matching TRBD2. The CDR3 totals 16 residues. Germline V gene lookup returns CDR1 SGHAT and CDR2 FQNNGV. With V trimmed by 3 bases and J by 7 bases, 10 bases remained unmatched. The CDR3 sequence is CASSFATSGPRNEQFF. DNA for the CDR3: TGTGCCAGCAGCTTCGCGACTAGCGGCCCTCGGAATGAGCAGTTCTTC.

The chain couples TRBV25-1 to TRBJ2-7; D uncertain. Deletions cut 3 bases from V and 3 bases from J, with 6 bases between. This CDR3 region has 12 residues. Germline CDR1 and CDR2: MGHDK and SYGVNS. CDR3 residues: CASSDGHYEQYV. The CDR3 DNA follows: TGTGCCAGCAGTGATGGCCACTACGAGCAGTACGTC.

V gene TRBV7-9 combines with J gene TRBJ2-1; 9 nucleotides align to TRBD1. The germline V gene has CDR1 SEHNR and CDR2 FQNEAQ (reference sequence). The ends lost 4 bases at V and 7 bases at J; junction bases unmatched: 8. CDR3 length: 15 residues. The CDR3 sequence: CASSSGTGSWNEQFF. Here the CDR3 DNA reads TGTGCCAGCAGCTCCGGGACAGGGAGTTGGAATGAGCAGTTCTTC.

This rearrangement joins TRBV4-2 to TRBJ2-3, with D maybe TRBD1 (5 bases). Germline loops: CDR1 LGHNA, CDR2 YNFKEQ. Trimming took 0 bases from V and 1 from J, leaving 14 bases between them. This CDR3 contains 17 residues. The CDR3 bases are TGTGCCAGCAGCCAAGATTTCATGAAAGGGGGCACAGATACGCAGTATTTT. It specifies CASSQDFMKGGTDTQYF.

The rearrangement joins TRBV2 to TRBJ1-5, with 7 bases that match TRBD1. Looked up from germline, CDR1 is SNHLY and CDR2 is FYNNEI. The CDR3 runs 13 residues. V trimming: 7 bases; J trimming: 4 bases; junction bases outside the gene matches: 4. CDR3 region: CASNPDRNQPQHF. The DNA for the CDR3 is TGTGCCAGCAACCCGGACAGGAATCAGCCCCAGCATTTT.

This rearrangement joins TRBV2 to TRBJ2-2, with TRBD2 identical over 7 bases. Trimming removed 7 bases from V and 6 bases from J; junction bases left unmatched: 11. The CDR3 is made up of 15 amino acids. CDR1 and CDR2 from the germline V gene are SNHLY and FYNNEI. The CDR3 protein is CASNLGLGRAGELFF. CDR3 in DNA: TGTGCCAGCAACCTTGGACTAGGGAGGGCCGGGGAGCTGTTTTTT.

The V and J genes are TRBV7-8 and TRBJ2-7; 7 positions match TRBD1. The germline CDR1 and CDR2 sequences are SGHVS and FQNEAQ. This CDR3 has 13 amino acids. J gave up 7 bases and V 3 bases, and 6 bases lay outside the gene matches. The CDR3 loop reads CASSLSLDREQYF. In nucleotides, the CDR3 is TGTGCCAGCAGCTTGAGCCTGGACAGGGAGCAGTACTTC. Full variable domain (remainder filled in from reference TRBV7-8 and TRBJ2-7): GAGVSQSPRYKVAKRGQDVALRCDPISGHVSLFWYQQALGQGPEFLTYFQNEAQLDKSGLPSDRFFAERPEGSVSTLKIQRTQQEDSAVYLCASSLSLDREQYFGPGTRLTVT.

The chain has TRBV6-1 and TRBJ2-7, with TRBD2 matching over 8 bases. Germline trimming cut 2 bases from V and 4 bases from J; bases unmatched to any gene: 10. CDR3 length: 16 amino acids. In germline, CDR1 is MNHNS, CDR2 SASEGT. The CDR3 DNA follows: TGTGCCAGCAGTGAAACCCGTGTCGGGAGGGTATACGAGCAGTACTTC. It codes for CASSETRVGRVYEQYF.

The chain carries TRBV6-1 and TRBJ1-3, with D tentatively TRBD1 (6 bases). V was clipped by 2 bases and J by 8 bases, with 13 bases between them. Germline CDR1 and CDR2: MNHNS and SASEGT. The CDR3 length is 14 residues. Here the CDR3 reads CASSEWNRVDTIYF. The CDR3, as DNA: TGTGCCAGCAGTGAATGGAACAGGGTCGACACCATATATTTT.

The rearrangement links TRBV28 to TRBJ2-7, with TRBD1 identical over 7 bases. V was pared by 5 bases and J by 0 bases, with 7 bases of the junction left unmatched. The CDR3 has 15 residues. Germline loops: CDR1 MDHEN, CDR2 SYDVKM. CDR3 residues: CASSPPTGYSYEQYF. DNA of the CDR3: TGTGCCAGCAGTCCCCCGACAGGGTACTCCTACGAGCAGTACTTC.

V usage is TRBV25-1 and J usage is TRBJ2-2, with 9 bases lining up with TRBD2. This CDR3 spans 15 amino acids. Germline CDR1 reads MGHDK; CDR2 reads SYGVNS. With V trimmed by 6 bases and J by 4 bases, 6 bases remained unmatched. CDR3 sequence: CASSSSGTLTGELFF. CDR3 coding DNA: TGTGCCAGCAGCTCTAGCGGGACTCTCACCGGGGAGCTGTTTTTT.

This CDR3 reads CASQTGTSGRSTGELFF. CDR3 sequence (DNA): TGCGCCAGTCAAACCGGGACTAGCGGGAGGTCCACCGGGGAGCTGTTTTTT. The genes are TRBV5-1 and TRBJ2-2; 15 bases match TRBD2. With 8 bases clipped from V and 4 bases from J, the junction kept 9 bases outside the gene matches. Germline-derived CDR1 and CDR2 are SGHRS and YFSETQ. The length of the CDR3 is 17 residues. The variable domain in full, completed from reference TRBV5-1 and TRBJ2-2, reads KAGVTQTPRYLIKTRGQQVTLSCSPISGHRSVSWYQQTPGQGLQFLFEYFSETQRNKGNFPGRFSGRQFSNSRSEMNVSTLELGDSALYLCASQTGTSGRSTGELFFGEGSRLTVL.

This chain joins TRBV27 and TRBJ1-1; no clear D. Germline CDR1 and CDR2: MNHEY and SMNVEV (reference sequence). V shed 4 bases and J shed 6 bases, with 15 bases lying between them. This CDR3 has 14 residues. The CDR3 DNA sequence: TGTGCCAGCAGTTATGGCGGGTTCGGCGCTGAAGCTTTCTTT. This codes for CASSYGGFGAEAFF.

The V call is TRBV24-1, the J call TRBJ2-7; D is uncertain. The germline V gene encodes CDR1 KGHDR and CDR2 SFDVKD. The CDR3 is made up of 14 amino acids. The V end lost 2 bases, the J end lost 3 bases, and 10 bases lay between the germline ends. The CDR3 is CATSDSTLYYEQYV. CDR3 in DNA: TGTGCCACCAGTGATTCGACACTGTACTACGAGCAGTACGTC.

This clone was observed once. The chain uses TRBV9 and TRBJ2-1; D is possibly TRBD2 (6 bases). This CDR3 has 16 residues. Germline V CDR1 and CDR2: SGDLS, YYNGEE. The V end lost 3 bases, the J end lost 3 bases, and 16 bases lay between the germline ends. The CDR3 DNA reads TGTGCCAGCAGCGCTTCCTTAAGGCGGGACTACAATGAGCAGTTCTTC. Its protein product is CASSASLRRDYNEQFF.

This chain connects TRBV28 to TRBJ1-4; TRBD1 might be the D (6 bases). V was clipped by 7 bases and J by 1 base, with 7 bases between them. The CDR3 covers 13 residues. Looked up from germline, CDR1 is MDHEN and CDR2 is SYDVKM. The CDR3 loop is CASMDRTNEKLFF. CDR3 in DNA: TGTGCCAGCATGGACAGAACTAATGAAAAACTGTTTTTT. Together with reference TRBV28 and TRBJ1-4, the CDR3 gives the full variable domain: DVKVTQSSRYLVKRTGEKVFLECVQDMDHENMFWYRQDPGLGLRLIYFSYDVKMKEKGDIPEGYSVSREKKERFSLILESASTNQTSMYLCASMDRTNEKLFFGSGTQLSVL.

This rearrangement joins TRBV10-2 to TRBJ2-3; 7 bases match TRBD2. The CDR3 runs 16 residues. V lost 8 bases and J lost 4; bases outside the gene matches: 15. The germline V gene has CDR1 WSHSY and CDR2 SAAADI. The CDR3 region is CASVFGGGLGADTQYF. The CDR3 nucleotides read TGCGCCAGCGTCTTTGGGGGGGGACTGGGCGCAGATACGCAGTATTTT.

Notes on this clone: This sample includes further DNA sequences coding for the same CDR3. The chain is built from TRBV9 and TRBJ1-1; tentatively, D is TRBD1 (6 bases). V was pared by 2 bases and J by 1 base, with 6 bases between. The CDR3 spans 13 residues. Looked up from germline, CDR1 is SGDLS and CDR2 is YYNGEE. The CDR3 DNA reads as TGTGCCAGCAGCGTGGACAGGAACACTGAAGCTTTCTTT. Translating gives CASSVDRNTEAFF.

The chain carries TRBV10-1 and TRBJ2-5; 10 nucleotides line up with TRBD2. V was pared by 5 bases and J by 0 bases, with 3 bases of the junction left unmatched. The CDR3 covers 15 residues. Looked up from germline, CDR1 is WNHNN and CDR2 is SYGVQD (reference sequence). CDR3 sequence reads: CASSRTSGDQETQYF. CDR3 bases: TGCGCCAGCAGTCGCACTAGCGGGGACCAAGAGACCCAGTACTTC.

Written as DNA, the CDR3 is TGCGCCAGCAGCTTAGGGACAGGAGCTAACTATGGCTACACCTTC. It specifies CASSLGTGANYGYTF. V is TRBV5-1 and J is TRBJ1-2; TRBD1 agrees at 8 bases. The length of the CDR3 is 15 residues. V was clipped by 2 bases and J by 0 bases; unmatched bases: 3. Germline V gene sequence: CDR1 SGHRS, CDR2 YFSETQ.

The CDR3 nucleotides read TGTGCCAGCAGCCAGGCTAGCGTTCAAGAGACCCAGTACTTC. Translating it yields CASSQASVQETQYF. The chain is built from TRBV3-1 (or the pseudogene TRBV3-2) and TRBJ2-5; TRBD2 is a possible D gene (6 bases). CDR1 LGHDT and CDR2 YNNKEL come from the germline V gene (reference sequence). CDR3 length: 14 residues. V was cut by 3 bases and J by 2 bases, with 10 bases left in between.

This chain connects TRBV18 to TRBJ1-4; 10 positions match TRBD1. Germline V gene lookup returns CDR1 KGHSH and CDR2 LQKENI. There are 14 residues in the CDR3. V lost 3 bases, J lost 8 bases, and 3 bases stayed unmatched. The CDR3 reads CASSPGTGDEKLFF. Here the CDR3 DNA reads TGTGCCAGCTCACCCGGGACAGGGGACGAAAAACTGTTTTTT.